This T cell receptor (beta chain) was retrieved from a study of identical twins. The J segment lost 2 bases and the V segment lost 5 bases, leaving 2 bases of the junction unmatched. This CDR3 is 12 amino acids long. In germline, CDR1 is SQVTM, CDR2 ANQGSEA. Carrying unique molecular identifiers, the cDNA also gained a universal primer site through template switching. MiXCR, applied by TCRdb to the 5' RACE reads, yields one record per CDR3 protein. The sample includes 450,000 to 500,000 distinct CDR3 sequences, roughly an eighth of them seen just once. Study-wide results and limits: While abundant cord blood beta clonotypes carried fewer insertions, memory repertoires showed no such pattern.

Comment on this clonotype: The antigen remains undetermined.

The same data also contributed to another study, on yellow fever vaccine responses in identical twins. This second study notes: Reportedly, twins' vaccine T cell responses looked partly convergent and partly personalized.

Sequenced: CD4+ T cells sorted from blood. The TCR originated in a young woman in good health. The chain couples TRBV29-1 to TRBJ1-2; TRBD1 aligns across 7 bases. The CDR3 region has the DNA TGCAGCGTTATACAGGGGAACTATGGCTACACCTTC. Translated, it gives CSVIQGNYGYTF.